This T cell receptor (beta chain) was obtained from a study of shared clonotypes between healthy human individuals. Libraries were prepared by immunoSEQ multiplex PCR; TCRdb keeps only in-frame clonotypes and omits some of them. The sample lists about 520,000 clones; almost 80% were seen once. CDR3 length: 14 residues. Germline values: CDR1 LNHDA, CDR2 SQIVND (reference sequence). V was pared by 6 bases and J by 3 bases, with 4 bases of the junction left unmatched. The clonotype originates from a woman in her 40s in good health. Some clones in this sample may be carry-over from other donors' samples. This rearrangement joins TRBV19 to TRBJ2-7, with 11 nucleotides matching TRBD1. Sequenced sample: PBMCs. Here the CDR3 reads CASSAGTGGYEQYF. CDR3 DNA: TGTGCCAGTAGCGCCGGGACAGGGGGCTACGAGCAGTACTTC.